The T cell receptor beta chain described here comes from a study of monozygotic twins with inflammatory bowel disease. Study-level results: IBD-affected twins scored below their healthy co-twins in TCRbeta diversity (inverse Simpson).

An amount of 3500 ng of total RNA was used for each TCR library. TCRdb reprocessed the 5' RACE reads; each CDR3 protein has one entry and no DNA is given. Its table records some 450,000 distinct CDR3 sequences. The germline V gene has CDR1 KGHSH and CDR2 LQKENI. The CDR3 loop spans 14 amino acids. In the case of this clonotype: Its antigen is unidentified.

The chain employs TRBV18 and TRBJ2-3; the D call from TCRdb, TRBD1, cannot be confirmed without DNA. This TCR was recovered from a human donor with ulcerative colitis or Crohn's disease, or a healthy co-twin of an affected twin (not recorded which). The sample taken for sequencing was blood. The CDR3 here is CASLSGQGADTQYF.